The 8 T cell receptor beta chains below were found in one sample sequenced in a study of OX40 agonist ivuxolimab in advanced cancers. Clones were sequenced by immunoSEQ multiplex PCR, and TCRdb holds only the in-frame ones, with some missing. The data hold some 62,000 clones, with about four fifths observed a single time. This material consisted of CD4+ or CD8+ T cells sorted from blood, taken in a trial of the OX40 agonist ivuxolimab. These receptors originate from an adult with an advanced solid tumor such as melanoma, head and neck, liver or kidney cancer.

V gene TRBV7-6 combines with J gene TRBJ2-7; 9 bases align to TRBD1. Germline lookup yields CDR1 SGHVS and CDR2 FNYEAQ. The CDR3 spans 13 residues. V lost 2 bases, J lost 6 bases, and 2 bases stayed unmatched. CDR3 loop: CASSLNRGREQYF. CDR3 coding DNA: TGTGCCAGCAGCTTAAACAGGGGGCGCGAGCAGTACTTC. Variable domain in full (rest from reference TRBV7-6 and TRBJ2-7): GAGVSQSPRYKVTKRGQDVALRCDPISGHVSLYWYRQALGQGPEFLTYFNYEAQQDKSGLPNDRFSAERPEGSISTLTIQRTEQRDSAMYRCASSLNRGREQYFGPGTRLTVT.

The chain uses TRBV7-3 and TRBJ2-7; 8 bases agree with TRBD2. The trim removed 0 bases at V and 5 bases at J, leaving 9 bases unmatched. Germline assignment: CDR1 SGHTA and CDR2 FQGTGA. This CDR3 region has 16 residues. The CDR3 spells CASSLTAGGGRDEQYF. In nucleotides, the CDR3 is TGTGCCAGCAGCTTAACGGCCGGCGGGGGGCGCGACGAGCAGTACTTC.

The genes are TRBV10-1 and TRBJ1-4; 7 nucleotides line up with TRBD1. The CDR3 loop spans 18 amino acids. Germline-derived CDR1 and CDR2 are WNHNN and SYGVQD (reference sequence). V lost 4 bases, J lost 0 bases, and 11 bases stayed unmatched. The CDR3 is CASSGSGRGGSTNEKLFF. CDR3 coding DNA: TGCGCCAGCAGTGGTTCAGGGAGAGGGGGCTCAACTAATGAAAAACTGTTTTTT.

V usage is TRBV2 and J usage is TRBJ2-3; tentative D call: TRBD2 (5 bases). This CDR3 has 15 amino acids. Germline V gene lookup returns CDR1 SNHLY and CDR2 FYNNEI. V was pared by 6 bases and J by 2 bases, with 15 bases between. The CDR3 nucleotides are TGTGCCAGCAGGGGTCCCCCGGGGAACACAGATACGCAGTATTTT. As protein: CASRGPPGNTDTQYF.

The table lists this clone with a count of one. The CDR3 protein is CASSSRTRDTQYF. CDR3 nucleotides: TGCGCCAGCAGCTCCCGGACTAGAGATACGCAGTATTTT. The chain uses TRBV5-1 and TRBJ2-3; TRBD2 matches 7 bases. This CDR3 is 13 amino acids long. CDR1 and CDR2 (germline): SGHRS, YFSETQ. J gave up 5 bases and V 3 bases, and 3 bases lay outside the gene matches.

The chain combines TRBV29-1 with TRBJ1-1; D unclear. CDR3 length: 12 residues. Germline loops: CDR1 SQVTM, CDR2 ANQGSEA. V was clipped by 2 bases and J by 10 bases, with 14 bases between them. The CDR3 region is CSVESGAARAFF. Here the CDR3 DNA reads TGCAGCGTTGAAAGTGGAGCCGCCCGAGCTTTCTTT.

This chain uses TRBV11-3 with TRBJ2-2, with TRBD1 matching over 11 bases. Germline CDR1 and CDR2: SGHNT and YENEEA. CDR3 length: 17 residues. The ends lost 2 bases at V and 3 bases at J; junction bases unmatched: 5. The CDR3 region is CASSLPPGQGDTGELFF. For the CDR3, the DNA is TGTGCCAGCAGCTTACCCCCGGGACAGGGGGACACCGGGGAGCTGTTTTTT.

This chain links TRBV4-3 with TRBJ2-1; 8 bases map to TRBD1. The CDR3 has 16 amino acids. The germline V gene encodes CDR1 LGHNA and CDR2 YSLEER. Germline trimming cut 4 bases from V and 2 bases from J; bases unmatched to any gene: 7. CDR3 residues: CASSPLGTGPYNEQFF. The CDR3 coding sequence is TGCGCCAGCAGCCCACTTGGGACAGGCCCCTACAATGAGCAGTTCTTC.